The 14 T cell receptor beta chains given below trace back to one sample, sequenced in a study of T-cell memory formation after mild COVID-19. TCRdb re-derived calls from the 5' RACE reads in MiXCR, one entry per CDR3 protein. The table includes about 180,000 distinct CDR3 sequences, roughly 16% detected once. Sequenced material: PBMCs or a T cell subset sorted from them (not recorded which). All receptors come from an adult woman who had mild COVID-19 (a few samples of this study predate the infection). Cell type and time point are not known.

This rearrangement joins TRBV7-2 to TRBJ2-1; perhaps D is TRBD1 or TRBD2 (5 bases each). Between the trimmed V and J ends, which lost 0 bases and 6 bases, there was a span of 12 bases. Germline V gene lookup returns CDR1 SGHTA and CDR2 FQGNSA. The CDR3 length is 15 residues. CDR3 sequence reads: CASSLAGTEPNEQFF. The CDR3 DNA reads TGTGCCAGCAGCTTAGCCGGGACGGAGCCCAATGAGCAGTTCTTC. Using reference TRBV7-2 and TRBJ2-1 for the parts outside the CDR3, the full variable domain is GAGVSQSPSNKVTEKGKDVELRCDPISGHTALYWYRQSLGQGLEFLIYFQGNSAPDKSGLPSDRFSAERTGGSVSTLTIQRTQQEDSAVYLCASSLAGTEPNEQFFGPGTRLTVL.

This clonotype was seen at least ten times. This rearrangement joins TRBV9 to TRBJ2-5; D is uncertain. Germline V CDR1 and CDR2: SGDLS, YYNGEE. Trimming stripped 0 bases from V and 0 bases from J, with 9 bases between. The CDR3 sequence is 15 residues long. As DNA, the CDR3 is TGTGCCAGCAGCGTAGGGACCATGTACCAAGAGACCCAGTACTTC. It codes for CASSVGTMYQETQYF.

The chain uses TRBV20-1 and TRBJ1-6; D is unclear. Germline V CDR1 and CDR2: DFQATT, SNEGSKA (reference sequence). The CDR3 totals 16 residues. Trimming removed 3 bases from V and 0 bases from J, with 12 bases in between. As DNA, the CDR3 is TGCAGTGCTAGTCTTAGGGTCCGCTCCTATAATTCACCCCTCCACTTT. Translation: CSASLRVRSYNSPLHF.

The chain couples TRBV7-9 to TRBJ1-1; the D is unclear. CDR1 is SEHNR and CDR2 is FQNEAQ in the germline V gene (reference sequence). The CDR3 is 15 amino acids. With 5 bases removed from V and 3 bases from J, the gap between germline ends came to 16 bases. CDR3 residues: CASSPRRLADTEAFF. The CDR3, as DNA: TGTGCCAGCAGCCCTAGAAGGTTAGCAGACACTGAAGCTTTCTTT.

This clonotype has only a few counts. This chain joins TRBV5-5 and TRBJ2-7; D possibly corresponds to TRBD1 (6 bases). Trimming left V 3 bases short and J 0 bases short, with 13 bases between. This CDR3 has 15 residues. Germline loops: CDR1 SGHKS, CDR2 YYEKEE (reference sequence). This chain's CDR3 is CASSYEGHGSYEQYF. The CDR3 nucleotides read TGTGCCAGCAGCTACGAGGGACACGGCTCCTACGAGCAGTACTTC.

This clonotype was found a few times. The chain recombines TRBV6-2 or TRBV6-3 with TRBJ2-7; D is unclear. Trimming shortened V by 4 bases and J by 3 bases, and 25 bases separated the two germline ends. CDR1 is MNHEY and CDR2 is SVGEGT in the germline V gene. The CDR3 extends over 18 amino acids. The CDR3 is CASSSPYPLAKSLYEQYF. The CDR3 nucleotides read TGTGCCAGCAGTTCCCCATACCCGTTGGCCAAATCGCTCTACGAGCAGTACTTC.

This clonotype was observed many times. This chain uses TRBV6-2 or TRBV6-3 with TRBJ1-5; 9 bases fit TRBD1. Germline loops: CDR1 MNHEY, CDR2 SVGEGT. The CDR3 is 16 residues long. V lost 7 bases and J lost 2; bases outside the gene matches: 9. The CDR3 reads CASTKGDRAGNQPQHF. For the CDR3, the DNA is TGTGCCAGCACCAAGGGGGACAGGGCTGGCAATCAGCCCCAGCATTTT.

This clonotype was seen a handful of times. The chain combines TRBV12-3 or TRBV12-4 with TRBJ2-7; unclear D gene. V dropped 3 bases and J dropped 5 bases, with 23 bases sitting between them. This CDR3 spans 17 amino acids. Here the CDR3 reads CASSFDAFWEPRNEQYF. Written as DNA, the CDR3 is TGTGCCAGCAGTTTTGACGCCTTTTGGGAACCCAGGAACGAGCAGTACTTC.

This clonotype was counted between two and nine times. The chain links TRBV2 to TRBJ2-3; D unclear. The CDR3 totals 14 residues. The germline V gene encodes CDR1 SNHLY and CDR2 FYNNEI. V was cut by 6 bases and J by 6 bases, with 16 bases left in between. CDR3 nucleotides: TGTGCCAGCAGCCCCGGTCGGGCCCCGGATACGCAGTATTTT. It is translated as CASSPGRAPDTQYF.

V is TRBV5-1 and J is TRBJ2-3, with D possibly being TRBD2 (6 bases). V was cut by 4 bases and J by 2 bases, with 17 bases left in between. Germline CDR1 SGHRS, CDR2 YFSETQ. The CDR3 length is 16 residues. The CDR3 DNA follows: TGCGCCAGCAGCCCGACCGGGGCTAGCGACACAGATACGCAGTATTTT. Its protein product is CASSPTGASDTDTQYF.

J is TRBJ1-2 and V is TRBV20-1; D gene unclear. The CDR3 has 13 amino acids. Germline V gene lookup returns CDR1 DFQATT and CDR2 SNEGSKA (reference sequence). V dropped 3 bases and J dropped 7 bases, with 15 bases sitting between them. The CDR3 protein is CSARDRPGSGYTF. The CDR3 region has the DNA TGCAGTGCTAGGGACCGGCCGGGAAGTGGCTACACCTTC.

This clonotype was picked up many times. The gene calls are TRBV4-3 and TRBJ2-2, with 12 bases lining up with TRBD2. The CDR3 runs to 16 residues. Losses at the gene ends were 4 bases for V and 5 bases for J; bases not matched to a gene: 5. CDR1 LGHNA and CDR2 YSLEER come from the germline V gene. CDR3 in amino acids: CASSLLTSGGTGELFF. Written as DNA, the CDR3 is TGCGCCAGCAGCCTCCTTACTAGCGGGGGGACCGGGGAGCTGTTTTTT.

This clonotype occurred many times. The chain employs TRBV2 and TRBJ2-3; the D is unclear. The CDR3 sequence is 14 residues long. Germline CDR1 SNHLY, CDR2 FYNNEI. V lost 6 bases to trimming and J lost 0 bases, with 10 bases between them. The CDR3 here is CASSSRQSTDTQYF. The CDR3 DNA sequence: TGTGCCAGCAGCTCTCGGCAGAGCACAGATACGCAGTATTTT. Complete variable domain (other parts from reference TRBV2 and TRBJ2-3): EPEVTQTPSHQVTQMGQEVILRCVPISNHLYFYWYRQILGQKVEFLVSFYNNEISEKSEIFDDQFSVERPDGSNFTLKIRSTKLEDSAMYFCASSSRQSTDTQYFGPGTRLTVL.

The chain employs TRBV20-1 and TRBJ2-7, with no clear D. Germline CDR1 DFQATT, CDR2 SNEGSKA (reference sequence). V gave up 8 bases and J gave up 7 bases, with 18 bases separating them. The CDR3 consists of 12 residues. CDR3 DNA sequence: TGCAGTACAGACCCGCAGAGTAGGGAGCAGTACTTC. This codes for CSTDPQSREQYF.